Detailed here is one T cell receptor beta chain. By its share of the sample, this clone is medium-sized (0.01 to 0.1%). Its specific antigen is unknown. No base qualities exist here, and no much larger clone lies one base off it. The time point label here, explained by the study, means: about 28 days (+/-7) after the second vaccine dose. AZD1222 recipients whose second dose came at about 4 weeks and those whose second dose came at about 12 weeks were combined into one group, since spike-specific TCR depth and breadth did not differ between the two schedules. The vaccinee samples were drawn from two UK trials, COV001 and COV002, one of which was a single-blind randomized controlled phase 2/3 trial testing AZD1222 (ChAdOx1 nCoV-19) in healthy adults. For TCRbeta chain sequencing, PBMC samples were collected from trial participants at day 0 and at day 28 after the second dose. The CDR3 regions of human TCRbeta chains were analyzed by immunosequencing. From the authors' description of their analysis: TCRs in the repertoires were matched against a reference library of SARS-CoV-2-specific TCRs that had been generated with the MIRA antigen-specificity platform. Breadth was defined as the fraction of unique TCRs that were SARS-CoV-2-associated, and depth was defined as the fraction of total T cells that were SARS-CoV-2-associated. Each spike-specific TCR was assigned to its reactive spike region and to a CD4 or CD8 class using the MIRA data. Log10-transformed breadth and depth values were compared by one-way ANOVA with Sidak's multiple comparisons tests. In its TCRdb copy, this immuneACCESS table keeps in-frame sequences only and misses some clones. Where compared with another copy, unresolved V genes explain less than half of these, and the others have no known cause. Clonal size and the V and J genes are those of that table, whereas D and trimming came from the DNA. Here the sample has roughly 110,000 clones; more than 70% occur a single time. Of the sample, about 6.5% falls within the top ten clones.

This record comes from a study of T cell responses to AZD1222 COVID-19 vaccine (dated by TCRdb to about 2021). The study in broad terms: TCR sequencing was performed for fewer than 250 trial participants, of whom about 200 were given two doses of AZD1222 and around 25 were given two doses of MenACWY control vaccine. Trial participants were enrolled into age subgroups of 18-55, 56-69 and 70-plus years, which contained around 140, 26 and 57 TCR-sequenced participants, respectively.

V lost 4 bases and J lost 3 bases; the stretch between them is 10 bases long. Taken from the germline V gene, the CDR1 and CDR2 loops are LGHNA and YNFKEQ. There are 14 amino acids in the CDR3, from cysteine to phenylalanine inclusive. Only the CDR3 part of the read is kept: 42 bases, read in frame from the first base. Summary of the overall study and its limitations: CD4 TCRs associated with the vaccine covered the entire spike protein, and the dominant responses were in regions 160-218 and 743-854. The 56-69-year group was small, and its depth increase did not reach significance, likely because of low power. Most participants were white British and females outnumbered males, and the authors suggested that clonal diversity may have been underestimated. Because no day 14 peak-response samples were available, repertoires were characterized only after the peak T cell response. Only five to seven AZD1222 recipients were SARS-CoV-2 seropositive at baseline, limiting conclusions about previously exposed vaccinees. Spike-specific TCR breadth and depth rose significantly after two AZD1222 doses compared with day 0 and with MenACWY recipients. Reportedly, close to half of the unique spike-specific TCRs recognized epitopes lying outside the regions that are mutated in the B.1.351 and B.1.1.7 variants.

The receptor comes from an adult who received the AZD1222 COVID-19 vaccine. The specimen was peripheral blood, collected 28 days after the second AZD1222 dose. The chain is encoded by TRBV4-2 joined to TRBJ1-3; TRBD1 is perhaps the D gene, given 6 matching bases. The CDR3 region has the sequence CASSRRTDGNTIYF. The nucleotides are TGTGCCAGCAGCCGAAGGACAGATGGAAACACCATATATTTT.